This TCR beta chain stems from a study of blood T cell repertoires in COVID-19. Study details: Donors in the United States, Italy and Spain gave samples during acute or convalescent COVID-19.

The germline gives CDR1 SEHNR, CDR2 FQNEAQ (reference sequence). CDR3 length equals 13 residues. V lost 1 base and J 7 bases, leaving 8 bases between the germline ends. Study processing details: Scientists estimated how many nucleated cells there were by amplifying reference gene primers. The assay was immunoSEQ multiplex PCR, and TCRdb's table has in-frame clones only and misses some. V, J and clone size reflect that table, while D and trimming were determined from the DNA. The table records 100,000 to 150,000 clones, approximately 88% of them present only once. The sample comprised peripheral blood. V gene TRBV7-9 combines with J gene TRBJ2-1; a weak D match, TRBD1 (5 bases). The receptor comes from a man between 50 and 59 years old with acute or convalescent COVID-19. This chain's CDR3 is CASSLGAGNEQFF. In DNA, the CDR3 is TGTGCCAGCAGCTTAGGAGCAGGGAATGAGCAGTTCTTC.